The sequence of this T cell receptor (beta chain) was determined in a study of siplizumab effects on memory and regulatory T cells. Germline V lookup: CDR1 ENHRY, CDR2 SYGVKD. Trimming removed 4 bases from V and 5 bases from J, with 15 bases in between. The length of the CDR3 is 14 residues. Measured with immunoSEQ multiplex PCR; TCRdb has only the in-frame clones, and not every one. In the table there are approximately 100,000 clones, about 91% of which are singletons. The gene calls are TRBV10-3 and TRBJ2-7; D assignment may be TRBD1 or TRBD2 (5 bases each). This clonotype originated in a human donor in good health. The sequenced sample was Tregs sorted from blood. The CDR3 DNA reads TGTGCCATCAGTGCGGGGCAGGTTGGCCACGAGCAGTACTTC. It encodes CAISAGQVGHEQYF.